This TCR beta chain appears in the sequencing data of a study of T cells after yellow fever vaccination. Study-level results: The CD4 compartment and the CD8 compartment contained a small share of clonotypes in common. Clones from primary vaccination mostly reappeared after the booster (around 96% CD4, approximately 91% CD8).

Germline CDR1 SGHAT, CDR2 FQNNGV. CDR3 size: 10 residues. TCRdb re-derived calls from the 5' RACE reads in MiXCR, one entry per CDR3 protein. The table includes 400,000 or so distinct CDR3 sequences, around 6.5% detected once. Concerning this clonotype itself: The target antigen is unknown. The junction and the germline gene differ at one end; a read error may be behind it.

The sample was PBMCs, taken 5 days after the yellow fever booster vaccination. This sequence was found in a man aged 25 to 40 who received the YFV17D yellow fever vaccine. The chain links TRBV11-2 to TRBJ1-1; perhaps TRBD1 as D (6 bases). DNA for the CDR3: TGTGCCAGCAGCTTCGGGGGCCCTATCTTT. Residues: CASSFGGPIF.